This TCR beta chain emerged from a study of shared clonotypes between healthy human individuals. Study-level background: Per-donor plates numbered three CD4 naive, three CD4 memory, two CD8 naive and one CD8 memory.

How the authors handled the data: Junction-only immunoSEQ sequences carried no quality scores, so filtering differed. Method: immunoSEQ multiplex PCR; TCRdb's copy keeps in-frame clones and lacks some. That table supplies the V and J calls and clone size; D and trimming were determined from the DNA. The sample yields fewer than 3 million clones, 85% to 95% seen once. Points on this clone: Its specificity is not known.

Study-level points and caveats: Between four donors, naive CD4 clonotypes were shared at a level of about 5%.

Only Caucasian adults living in Nashville, Tennessee served as donors. This clonotype originated in a man aged 18 to 30 in good health. Some clones in this sample may be carry-over from other donors' samples. The sample consisted of naive CD4+ T cells from PBMCs. Noted subset: CD45RA+ positively selected.

This CDR3 is CASRSLAGSYNEQFF. DNA of the CDR3: TGTGCCAGCAGGTCCCTAGCGGGTTCTTACAATGAGCAGTTCTTC. The chain joins TRBV6-6 to TRBJ2-1; 8 bases agree with TRBD2. With V trimmed by 6 bases and J by 4 bases, 8 bases remained unmatched. Germline loops: CDR1 MNHNY, CDR2 SVGAGI (reference sequence). This CDR3 spans 15 amino acids.